This TCR beta chain was profiled in a study of blood T cell repertoires in COVID-19 (dated by TCRdb to about 2020). With regard to the full study: Samples from collaborators originated in the United States, Italy and Spain and spanned both the acute and convalescent phases of COVID-19. The prospective study material was composed of cDNA or gDNA derived from T cells, B-cell-depleted T cells, or PBMCs. Where available, HLA class I and class II types were obtained from metadata supplied by the sample provider rather than from assay-based typing. Deeply sampled blood TCRbeta repertoires from subjects exposed to, actively infected with, or recovered from COVID-19 were included in the dataset. The repertoires were made available in a free public database intended to serve as a resource for research on the immune response to SARS-CoV-2. The sample metadata nearly always contained a de-identified subject ID, COVID-19 status, age in years and sex. The samples were drawn from two sources: the first 160 participants of the ongoing ImmuneRACE study, and about 1,300 subjects contributed by 6 global collaborators.

Points the paper makes about the study in general: Clinical and demographic metadata were provided uncurated, with the amount varying by source and participant.

This clone was counted a single time. What antigen it recognizes has not been identified. Base qualities were left out, and no much larger clone turns up one base away. TCRbeta CDR3 regions were amplified from genomic DNA by means of the immunoSEQ Assay, a bias-controlled multiplex PCR. Turning to the authors' computational methods: The number of nucleated cells in each sample was estimated by amplification of reference gene primers within the assay. To quantify the absolute abundance of each unique TCRbeta CDR3 rearrangement, sequence reads were collapsed and filtered. For each sample, productive Simpson clonality was calculated as the square root of Simpson's diversity index over productive rearrangements. The immuneACCESS repertoire file appears here via TCRdb, limited to in-frame rearrangements. These files lack a portion of the clones; in checked studies, under half of the deficit traces to unresolved V genes, and the cause of the others is not known. V, J and clone size are taken as reported in that table, and D and trimming were inferred from the DNA itself. Within this sample are 35,000 to 50,000 clones, with 91% of them counted one time only. Clones ranked in the top ten supply 2% to 2.5% of the sample.

The collaborating institutions used their own protocols to collect whole blood in K2EDTA tubes. For TCRbeta analysis, collaborators shipped samples as frozen whole blood, isolated PBMCs, or DNA extracted from either of those sample types. According to the germline V gene, CDR1 reads SNHLY and CDR2 reads FYNNEI. The CDR3 covers 15 residues, taking in both the cysteine and the phenylalanine. This entry keeps only the CDR3 DNA: 45 bases, framed from base 1. V and J lose 1 base and 6 bases, and a span of 13 bases separates them. The chain was built from TRBV2 and TRBJ1-5; a tentative D call is TRBD1 (6 bases match). The clonotype was recovered from a man aged 50 to 60 with active COVID-19. The specimen sequenced was peripheral blood. CDR3 protein: CASSEDLGRGQPQHF. At the DNA level, the sequence is TGTGCCAGCAGTGAAGACCTCGGCAGGGGTCAGCCCCAGCATTTT.